The 5 T cell receptor beta chains listed next were all sequenced from one sample in a study of Graves' ophthalmopathy and Graves' hyperthyroidism. Amplifying from RNA transcripts, the study obtained TCR beta CDR3 regions. The workflow started with a first-round RT-PCR run with HTBI primers and then moved on to a second-round multiplex PCR. TCRdb independently ran MiXCR on the multiplex PCR reads; one entry per CDR3 protein. Found here are roughly 600,000 distinct CDR3 sequences, 35% to 45% of them singletons; the top ten hold roughly 4.5%. What was sequenced was peripheral blood or thyroid tissue (not recorded which). The receptors derive from an adult man with Graves' hyperthyroidism.

This sequence joins TRBV2 and TRBJ2-5; D is possibly TRBD2 (6 bases). V lost 5 bases, J lost 1 base, and 8 bases lay in between. The CDR3 consists of 13 residues. Germline values: CDR1 SNHLY, CDR2 FYNNEI. CDR3 protein: CASSRDCQETQYF. CDR3 nucleotide sequence: TGTGCCAGCAGTAGGGACTGCCAAGAGACCCAGTACTTC.

This clonotype was found many times. The chain links TRBV20-1 to TRBJ2-7; D is possibly TRBD1 (6 bases). Germline assignment: CDR1 DFQATT and CDR2 SNEGSKA (reference sequence). V was pared by 1 base and J by 4 bases, with 17 bases between. The CDR3 has 15 amino acids. CDR3 loop: CSARADGTSSYEQYF. For the CDR3, the DNA is TGCAGTGCTAGAGCAGACGGGACATCTTCGTACGAGCAGTACTTC.

The table lists this clonotype with a few counts. A clone one base away is much larger, so this may be a read error. The chain recombines TRBV19 with TRBJ1-5; D unresolved. The germline CDR1 and CDR2 sequences are LNHDA and SQIVND (reference sequence). This CDR3 has 15 residues. The V end lost 3 bases, the J end lost 9 bases, and 18 bases lay between the germline ends. In DNA form, the CDR3 reads TGTGCCAGTAGTATCAGGCAAAGGTCCGGGCGGCCCCAGCATTTT. It encodes CASSIRQRSGRPQHF. Full variable domain (outside the CDR3, taken from reference TRBV19 and TRBJ1-5): DGGITQSPKYLFRKEGQNVTLSCEQNLNHDAMYWYRQDPGQGLRLIYYSQIVNDFQKGDIAEGYSVSREKKESFPLTVTSAQKNPTAFYLCASSIRQRSGRPQHFGDGTRLSIL.

This clonotype was seen at least ten times. The V call is TRBV9, the J call TRBJ2-7, with D unresolved. The germline V gene encodes CDR1 SGDLS and CDR2 YYNGEE. This CDR3 region has 13 residues. Trimming shortened V by 4 bases and J by 0 bases, and 8 bases separated the two germline ends. CDR3 coding DNA: TGTGCCAGCAGCCTATCCCCCTCCTACGAGCAGTACTTC. This sequence encodes CASSLSPSYEQYF.

This clonotype was seen at least ten times. The genes are TRBV6-1 and TRBJ1-6, with a weak D call TRBD1 (5 bases). Looked up from germline, CDR1 is MNHNS and CDR2 is SASEGT. Trimming removed 2 bases at V and 5 bases at J, with 13 bases between. The CDR3 is 16 amino acids. This chain's CDR3 is CASSEYWTPDNSPLHF. CDR3 DNA sequence: TGTGCCAGCAGTGAATACTGGACACCCGATAATTCACCCCTCCACTTT.